Below, 30 T cell receptor beta chains from the same sample are listed, as sequenced in a study of technical replicates of blood from a few donors. Repertoires were generated with immunoSEQ multiplex PCR, while TCRdb's copy carries only in-frame clones and drops some. The profile shows 84,000 or so clones, 97% of them singletons. Sequences were obtained from T cells isolated from PBMCs. These receptors all stem from a human donor in good health.

The chain uses TRBV2 and TRBJ2-7, with D tentatively TRBD1 (5 bases). Germline assignment: CDR1 SNHLY and CDR2 FYNNEI. With 8 bases removed from V and 0 bases from J, the gap between germline ends came to 17 bases. The CDR3 spans 15 residues. CDR3 sequence: CASGVQGASSYEQYF. The DNA for the CDR3 is TGTGCCAGCGGAGTGCAGGGTGCGAGCTCCTACGAGCAGTACTTC.

The chain employs TRBV30 and TRBJ2-5, with D perhaps matching TRBD1 (6 bases). This CDR3 comprises 12 residues. V was cut by 1 base and J by 5 bases, with 8 bases left in between. Germline CDR1 is GTSNPN and CDR2 is SVGIG (reference sequence). CDR3 amino acids: CAWSGGPETQYF. The CDR3 DNA reads as TGTGCCTGGAGTGGGGGGCCGGAGACCCAGTACTTC.

This chain connects TRBV5-1 to TRBJ2-3; a possible D gene is TRBD1 (6 bases). Per the germline V gene, CDR1 is SGHRS and CDR2 is YFSETQ. Trimming cost V 3 bases and J 5 bases, with 19 bases left between them. The CDR3 runs to 16 residues. Written as DNA, the CDR3 is TGCGCCAGCAGCTACCAACAGGGTTTACTGGGAGATACGCAGTATTTT. Its protein product is CASSYQQGLLGDTQYF.

The V and J genes are TRBV28 and TRBJ1-2; D remains unclear. CDR3 length equals 15 residues. Germline V gives CDR1 MDHEN, CDR2 SYDVKM. Trimming stripped 6 bases from V and 8 bases from J, with 22 bases between. CDR3 coding DNA: TGTGCCAGCAGGCTTTACCGGGGTTCAATCTACGGCTACACCTTC. As protein: CASRLYRGSIYGYTF.

The chain couples TRBV6-5 to TRBJ2-1; D not certain. The CDR3 runs 16 residues. Germline V gives CDR1 MNHEY, CDR2 SVGAGI. V was cut by 2 bases and J by 0 bases, with 11 bases left in between. CDR3 in amino acids: CASSYILGSSYNEQFF. In DNA, the CDR3 is TGTGCCAGCAGTTACATCTTGGGCAGCTCCTACAATGAGCAGTTCTTC.

This chain connects TRBV7-9 to TRBJ1-1; possibly TRBD1 for D (6 bases). Germline loops: CDR1 SEHNR, CDR2 FQNEAQ (reference sequence). V was trimmed by 2 bases and J by 4 bases, leaving 11 bases between them. CDR3 length: 14 amino acids. The CDR3 region has the DNA TGTGCCAGCAGCTTACCACAGGGTATCACTGAAGCTTTCTTT. This encodes CASSLPQGITEAFF. The full variable domain, completed using reference TRBV7-9 and TRBJ1-1, is DTGVSQNPRHKITKRGQNVTFRCDPISEHNRLYWYRQTLGQGPEFLTYFQNEAQLEKSRLLSDRFSAERPKGSFSTLEIQRTEQGDSAMYLCASSLPQGITEAFFGQGTRLTVV.

CDR3 sequence reads: CASSSSSGNTIYF. The CDR3 region has the DNA TGTGCCAGCAGCTCTAGCTCTGGAAACACCATATATTTT. The chain recombines TRBV27 with TRBJ1-3; D unresolved. This CDR3 contains 13 residues. The V gene lost 6 bases and the J gene lost 0 bases, with 6 bases spanning the gap. The germline V gene encodes CDR1 MNHEY and CDR2 SMNVEV (reference sequence).

V gene TRBV19 combines with J gene TRBJ1-2, with 7 bases identical to TRBD1. The trim removed 4 bases at V and 5 bases at J, leaving 4 bases unmatched. CDR1 LNHDA and CDR2 SQIVND come from the germline V gene (reference sequence). This CDR3 has 13 amino acids. CDR3 coding DNA: TGTGCCAGTAGTACGACGGACAGGTATGGCTACACCTTC. It specifies CASSTTDRYGYTF.

The chain carries TRBV5-1 and TRBJ2-1; D possibly corresponds to TRBD1 (6 bases). Trimming took 5 bases from V and 3 from J, leaving 12 bases between them. This CDR3 has 14 amino acids. Germline V CDR1 and CDR2: SGHRS, YFSETQ. DNA for the CDR3: TGCGCCAGCAGGGGGACAACGAACTACAATGAGCAGTTCTTC. Translation gives CASRGTTNYNEQFF.

The J gene is TRBJ2-1, the V gene TRBV11-3; D is undetermined. V lost 4 bases to trimming and J lost 10 bases, with 11 bases between them. The length of the CDR3 is 12 residues. Per the germline V gene, CDR1 is SGHNT and CDR2 is YENEEA. CDR3 coding DNA: TGTGCCAGCAGCTCGCGAGTTCCCGAGCAGTTCTTC. Protein product: CASSSRVPEQFF.

This chain joins TRBV6-5 and TRBJ2-7; the match to TRBD2 covers 7 bases. From germline, CDR1 is MNHEY and CDR2 SVGAGI. The J segment lost 3 bases and the V segment lost 0 bases, leaving 8 bases of the junction unmatched. There are 16 residues in the CDR3. CDR3 DNA sequence: TGTGCCAGCAGTTACTCGAGAATGCGCGGGAGCTACGAGCAGTACTTC. It specifies CASSYSRMRGSYEQYF.

This chain joins TRBV28 and TRBJ1-5, with 8 bases aligning to TRBD1. Germline values: CDR1 MDHEN, CDR2 SYDVKM. The trim removed 6 bases at V and 0 bases at J, leaving 4 bases unmatched. There are 15 residues in the CDR3. CDR3 region: CASRPTGDSNQPQHF. DNA of the CDR3: TGTGCCAGCAGACCGACAGGGGATAGCAATCAGCCCCAGCATTTT. Combining the CDR3 with reference TRBV28 and TRBJ1-5 gives the whole variable domain DVKVTQSSRYLVKRTGEKVFLECVQDMDHENMFWYRQDPGLGLRLIYFSYDVKMKEKGDIPEGYSVSREKKERFSLILESASTNQTSMYLCASRPTGDSNQPQHFGDGTRLSIL.

V gene TRBV28 combines with J gene TRBJ2-2, with D hard to call. From germline, CDR1 is MDHEN and CDR2 SYDVKM. The CDR3 is 15 residues long. V was clipped by 3 bases and J by 1 base, with 9 bases between them. The CDR3 protein is CASSFGLKNTGELFF. CDR3 DNA: TGTGCCAGCAGTTTCGGGTTAAAGAACACCGGGGAGCTGTTTTTT.

The chain combines TRBV5-4 with TRBJ2-5; TRBD1 is a possible D gene (7 bases). Per germline, CDR1 SGHNT and CDR2 YYREEE (reference sequence). V shed 4 bases and J shed 1 base, with 14 bases lying between them. The CDR3 runs to 15 residues. The DNA of the CDR3 is TGTGCCAGCAGCCAGAGGAGGGGGCCCCAAGAGACCCAGTACTTC. It is translated as CASSQRRGPQETQYF.

The J gene is TRBJ2-3, the V gene TRBV27; D is perhaps TRBD2 (6 bases). This CDR3 spans 14 amino acids. V lost 10 bases, J lost 4 bases, and 18 bases lay in between. Per the germline V gene, CDR1 is MNHEY and CDR2 is SMNVEV (reference sequence). This CDR3 is CATYSGIHSDTQYF. The CDR3 DNA is TGTGCCACTTATAGCGGAATTCATTCAGATACGCAGTATTTT.

Written as DNA, the CDR3 is TGTGCCATCAGTACCGGGACTAGCGCCTCTGGAGACAGGTACGAGCAGTACTTC. Translated, it gives CAISTGTSASGDRYEQYF. The chain employs TRBV10-3 and TRBJ2-7; 10 bases align to TRBD2. CDR3 length: 18 residues. V was clipped by 5 bases and J by 4 bases; unmatched bases: 17. Germline CDR1 is ENHRY and CDR2 is SYGVKD.

V and J are TRBV7-2 and TRBJ1-4; maybe TRBD1 (5 bases). This CDR3 region has 13 residues. The V and J ends lost 3 bases and 7 bases respectively, with 9 bases between them. Germline CDR1 reads SGHTA; CDR2 reads FQGNSA. The DNA of the CDR3 is TGTGCCAGCAGCTTCGGGGGAGGTGAAAAACTGTTTTTT. Encoded protein: CASSFGGGEKLFF.

The rearrangement links TRBV10-3 to TRBJ2-7; 8 bases align to TRBD2. CDR3 length: 12 amino acids. Germline lookup yields CDR1 ENHRY and CDR2 SYGVKD. Trimming at V came to 8 bases and at J to 6 bases, leaving 6 bases not matched to a gene. The CDR3 DNA follows: TGTGCCATCGGGGAGGGACTAGGCGAGCAGTACTTC. Residues: CAIGEGLGEQYF.

The chain combines TRBV5-6 with TRBJ2-1, with 10 bases lining up with TRBD2. CDR1 and CDR2 from the germline V gene are SGHDT and YYEEEE. This CDR3 has 16 residues. V lost 2 bases, J lost 7 bases, and 9 bases stayed unmatched. Here the CDR3 reads CASSFGLLAGANEQFF. The CDR3 DNA follows: TGTGCCAGCAGCTTTGGTCTTCTAGCGGGAGCGAATGAGCAGTTCTTC.

The chain carries TRBV7-6 and TRBJ1-1; perhaps TRBD1 as D (6 bases). The CDR3 has 13 residues. V lost 6 bases and J lost 6, with 14 bases in between. CDR1 SGHVS and CDR2 FNYEAQ come from the germline V gene. CDR3 in DNA: TGTGCCAGCAGTTTTACAGGGTGGCCTGAAGCTTTCTTT. Residues: CASSFTGWPEAFF.

This chain joins TRBV14 and TRBJ1-1; no firm D call. Germline CDR1 and CDR2: SGHDN and FVKESK. The CDR3 covers 13 residues. Trimming shortened V by 2 bases and J by 5 bases, and 9 bases separated the two germline ends. CDR3 DNA: TGTGCCAGCAGCCAAAACACCGGGACTGAAGCTTTCTTT. Protein product: CASSQNTGTEAFF.

The chain employs TRBV5-5 and TRBJ1-2, with D tentatively TRBD1 (5 bases). Germline CDR1 is SGHKS and CDR2 is YYEKEE (reference sequence). CDR3 length equals 15 residues. V was shortened by 2 bases and J by 4 bases, with 15 bases between the two germline ends. The CDR3 bases are TGTGCCAGCAGCTTAGATCCCGGGACTTTCTATGGCTACACCTTC. Protein sequence: CASSLDPGTFYGYTF.

This clone was seen a single time. This chain joins TRBV30 and TRBJ2-7, with 8 bases aligning to TRBD1. The V segment lost 3 bases and the J segment 6 bases; nucleotides outside the gene matches: 10. CDR1 GTSNPN and CDR2 SVGIG come from the germline V gene (reference sequence). CDR3 length: 14 amino acids. The CDR3 is CAWSRRQGWSEQYF. CDR3 DNA: TGTGCCTGGAGCCGCCGACAGGGGTGGTCCGAGCAGTACTTC.

The chain couples TRBV9 to TRBJ1-1; 9 bases fit TRBD1. V trimming: 2 bases; J trimming: 11 bases; junction bases outside the gene matches: 10. The CDR3 covers 14 residues. The V gene's germline CDR1 is SGDLS and CDR2 YYNGEE. For the CDR3, the DNA is TGTGCCAGCAGCGTCCCCCGGGACAGGGTAATGGCTTTCTTT. Protein product: CASSVPRDRVMAFF.

This clone has only one observation. The chain carries TRBV19 and TRBJ1-1; D is ambiguous. The CDR3 runs to 13 residues. CDR1 and CDR2 from the germline V gene are LNHDA and SQIVND (reference sequence). V was trimmed by 4 bases and J by 1 base, leaving 7 bases between them. The CDR3 region has the DNA TGTGCCAGTAGTACCCCGGGGAACACTGAAGCTTTCTTT. Its translation: CASSTPGNTEAFF.

The V call is TRBV2, the J call TRBJ2-7, with TRBD2 matching 8 bases. The CDR3 extends over 14 amino acids. The junction had 14 bases not matched to a gene; V was cut back by 10 bases and J by 6 bases. Germline V CDR1 and CDR2: SNHLY, FYNNEI. The CDR3 bases are TGTGCCATCCTCAACCGGACTAGCTCCCGCGAGCAGTACTTC. It codes for CAILNRTSSREQYF.

The V gene is TRBV28, the J gene TRBJ2-7, with unresolved D. The V gene lost 6 bases and the J gene lost 0 bases, with 3 bases spanning the gap. Germline values: CDR1 MDHEN, CDR2 SYDVKM. The CDR3 is made up of 11 amino acids. The chain's CDR3 is CASSYSYEQYF. The CDR3 nucleotides are TGTGCCAGCAGCTACTCCTACGAGCAGTACTTC. Combining the CDR3 with reference TRBV28 and TRBJ2-7 gives the whole variable domain DVKVTQSSRYLVKRTGEKVFLECVQDMDHENMFWYRQDPGLGLRLIYFSYDVKMKEKGDIPEGYSVSREKKERFSLILESASTNQTSMYLCASSYSYEQYFGPGTRLTVT.

Of note for this clone: Compared with germline, one end of the junction differs, possibly owing to a read error. The chain employs TRBV5-1 and TRBJ2-7, with a possible D match to TRBD2 (6 bases). Germline values: CDR1 SGHRS, CDR2 YFSETQ. This CDR3 region has 11 residues. This CDR3 reads CASREGRATVF. CDR3 DNA: TGCGCCAGCAGGGAGGGTAGGGCGACGGTCTTC.

This chain uses TRBV4-1 with TRBJ2-7; a possible D gene is TRBD2 (6 bases). V was trimmed by 6 bases and J by 3 bases, leaving 18 bases between them. Looked up from germline, CDR1 is MGHRA and CDR2 is YSYEKL. The CDR3 has 15 amino acids. This CDR3 is CASSPAAGKVYEQYF. DNA of the CDR3: TGCGCCAGCAGTCCAGCCGCGGGGAAAGTCTACGAGCAGTACTTC.

This chain links TRBV6-5 with TRBJ1-1; D may be TRBD1 (6 bases). CDR1 and CDR2 (germline): MNHEY, SVGAGI. This CDR3 has 13 amino acids. V was shortened by 10 bases and J by 0 bases, with 12 bases between the two germline ends. In DNA form, the CDR3 reads TGTGCCATCAGGGACAACTTGAACACTGAAGCTTTCTTT. Its protein is CAIRDNLNTEAFF.